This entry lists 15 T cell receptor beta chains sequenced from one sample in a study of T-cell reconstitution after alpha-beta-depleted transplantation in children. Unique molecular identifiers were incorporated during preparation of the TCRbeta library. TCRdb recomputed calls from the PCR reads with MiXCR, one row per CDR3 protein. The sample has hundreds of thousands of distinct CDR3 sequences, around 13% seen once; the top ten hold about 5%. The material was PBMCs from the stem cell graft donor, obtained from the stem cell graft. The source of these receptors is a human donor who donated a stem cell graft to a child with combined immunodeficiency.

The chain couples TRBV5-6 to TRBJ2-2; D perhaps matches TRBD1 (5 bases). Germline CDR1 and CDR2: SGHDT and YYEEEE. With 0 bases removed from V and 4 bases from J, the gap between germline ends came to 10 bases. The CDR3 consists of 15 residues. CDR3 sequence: CASSLGQIITGELFF. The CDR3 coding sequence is TGTGCCAGCAGCTTGGGACAGATAATCACCGGGGAGCTGTTTTTT. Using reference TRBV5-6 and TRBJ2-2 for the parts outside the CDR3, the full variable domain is DAGVTQSPTHLIKTRGQQVTLRCSPKSGHDTVSWYQQALGQGPQFIFQYYEEEERQRGNFPDRFSGHQFPNYSSELNVNALLLGDSALYLCASSLGQIITGELFFGEGSRLTVL.

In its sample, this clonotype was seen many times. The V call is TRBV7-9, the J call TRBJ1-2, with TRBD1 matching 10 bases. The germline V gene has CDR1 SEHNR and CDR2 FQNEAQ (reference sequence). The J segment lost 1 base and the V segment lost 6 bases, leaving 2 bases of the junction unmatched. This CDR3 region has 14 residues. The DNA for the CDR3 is TGTGCCAGCAGGAGGGACAGGGGTAACTATGGCTACACCTTC. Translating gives CASRRDRGNYGYTF.

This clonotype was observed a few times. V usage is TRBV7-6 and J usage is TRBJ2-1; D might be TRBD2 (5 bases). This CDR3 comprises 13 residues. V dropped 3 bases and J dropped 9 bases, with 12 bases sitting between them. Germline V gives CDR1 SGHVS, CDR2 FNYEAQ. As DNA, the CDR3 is TGTGCCAGCAGCTTCCTAGCCTGGGGTGAGCAGTTCTTC. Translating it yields CASSFLAWGEQFF.

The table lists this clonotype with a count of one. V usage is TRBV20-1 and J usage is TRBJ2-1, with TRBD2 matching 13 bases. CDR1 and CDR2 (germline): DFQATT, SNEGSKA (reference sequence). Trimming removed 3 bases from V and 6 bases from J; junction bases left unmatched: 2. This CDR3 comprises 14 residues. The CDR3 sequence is CSARGTSGANEQFF. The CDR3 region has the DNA TGCAGTGCTAGGGGGACTAGCGGGGCCAATGAGCAGTTCTTC.

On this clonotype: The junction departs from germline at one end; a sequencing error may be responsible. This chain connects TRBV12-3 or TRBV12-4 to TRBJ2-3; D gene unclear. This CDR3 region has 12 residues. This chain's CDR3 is CASSFRSPGPDF. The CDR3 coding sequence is TGTGCCAGCAGTTTCAGGTCCCCGGGCCCCGATTTT.

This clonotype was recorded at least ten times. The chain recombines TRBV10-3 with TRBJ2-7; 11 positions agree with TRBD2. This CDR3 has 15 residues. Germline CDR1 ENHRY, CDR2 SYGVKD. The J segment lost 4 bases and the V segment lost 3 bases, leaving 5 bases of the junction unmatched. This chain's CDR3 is CAISDTLAGDYEQYF. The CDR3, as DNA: TGTGCCATCAGTGATACACTAGCGGGGGATTACGAGCAGTACTTC.

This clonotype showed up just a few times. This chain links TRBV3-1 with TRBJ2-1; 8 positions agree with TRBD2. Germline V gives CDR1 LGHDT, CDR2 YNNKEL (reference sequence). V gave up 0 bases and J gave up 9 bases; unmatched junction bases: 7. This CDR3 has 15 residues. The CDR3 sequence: CASSQEASGSVEQFF. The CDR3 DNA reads TGTGCCAGCAGCCAAGAGGCTAGCGGGTCGGTTGAGCAGTTCTTC.

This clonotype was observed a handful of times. CDR3 region: CASSTSLAGTGNYEQYF. CDR3 nucleotide sequence: TGCGCCAGCAGCACCTCTTTGGCCGGGACGGGGAACTACGAGCAGTACTTC. The chain has TRBV5-1 and TRBJ2-7; D may match TRBD1 or TRBD2 (5 bases each). Germline V gene lookup returns CDR1 SGHRS and CDR2 YFSETQ. The CDR3 sequence is 17 residues long. The ends were cut back, 4 bases at V and 3 bases at J, with 23 bases in the middle.

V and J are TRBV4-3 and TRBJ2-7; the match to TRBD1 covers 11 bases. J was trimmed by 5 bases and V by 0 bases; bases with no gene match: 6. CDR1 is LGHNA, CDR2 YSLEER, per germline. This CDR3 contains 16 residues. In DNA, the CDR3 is TGCGCCAGCAGCCAAGATCCCGGACAGGGGGCGGACGAGCAGTACTTC. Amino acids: CASSQDPGQGADEQYF.

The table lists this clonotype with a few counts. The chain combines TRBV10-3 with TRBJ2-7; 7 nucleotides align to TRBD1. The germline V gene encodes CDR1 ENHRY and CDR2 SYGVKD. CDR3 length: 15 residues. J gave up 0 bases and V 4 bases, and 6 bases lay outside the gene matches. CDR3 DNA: TGTGCCATCAGTGTCGGACAGGTTAGCTCCTACGAGCAGTACTTC. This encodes CAISVGQVSSYEQYF.

The CDR3: CASRLAGGPINEQFF. DNA for the CDR3: TGTGCCAGCAGGCTAGCGGGAGGGCCAATCAATGAGCAGTTCTTC. This rearrangement joins TRBV6-2 or TRBV6-3 to TRBJ2-1; TRBD2 aligns across 12 bases. Germline loops: CDR1 MNHEY, CDR2 SVGEGT. V shed 6 bases and J 6 bases; nucleotides not matched to a gene: 6. The CDR3 has 15 amino acids.

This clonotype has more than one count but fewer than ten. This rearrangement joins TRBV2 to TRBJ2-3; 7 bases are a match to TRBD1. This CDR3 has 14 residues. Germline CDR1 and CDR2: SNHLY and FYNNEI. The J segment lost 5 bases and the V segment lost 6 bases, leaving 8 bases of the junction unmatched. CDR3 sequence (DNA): TGTGCCAGCAGACGAAACAGGGGAATAGATACGCAGTATTTT. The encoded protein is CASRRNRGIDTQYF.

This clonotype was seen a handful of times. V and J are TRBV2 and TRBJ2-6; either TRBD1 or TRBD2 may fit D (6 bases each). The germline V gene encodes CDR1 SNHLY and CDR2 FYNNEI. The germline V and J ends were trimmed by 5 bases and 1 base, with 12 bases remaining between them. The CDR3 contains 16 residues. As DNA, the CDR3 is TGTGCCAGCAGTCTTCAAGGGGGGTCTGGGGCCAACGTCCTGACTTTC. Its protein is CASSLQGGSGANVLTF.

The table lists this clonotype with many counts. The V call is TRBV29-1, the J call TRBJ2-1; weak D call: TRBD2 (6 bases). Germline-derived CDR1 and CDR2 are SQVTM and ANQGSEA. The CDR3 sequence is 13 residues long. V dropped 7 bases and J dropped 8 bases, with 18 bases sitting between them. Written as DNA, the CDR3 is TGCAGCGCCCTTCCTACCGGGAGTTATGAGCAGTTCTTC. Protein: CSALPTGSYEQFF.

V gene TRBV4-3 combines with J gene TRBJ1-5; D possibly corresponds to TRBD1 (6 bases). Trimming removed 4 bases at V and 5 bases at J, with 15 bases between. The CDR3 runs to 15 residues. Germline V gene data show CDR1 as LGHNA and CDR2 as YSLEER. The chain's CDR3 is CASSPSRGAHQPQHF. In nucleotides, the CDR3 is TGCGCCAGCAGCCCCAGTCGGGGGGCCCATCAGCCCCAGCATTTT.